The 24 T cell receptor beta chains below come from one sample, sequenced in a study of blood T cell repertoires in COVID-19. Some clones are missing from TCRdb's copy, which holds only in-frame ones; the method was immunoSEQ multiplex PCR. The repertoire consists of 35,000 to 50,000 clones, with roughly 93% occurring once and the leading ten covering about a tenth. Sequencing used peripheral blood. The receptors shown here come from a man aged 50-60 years with active COVID-19.

The chain couples TRBV9 to TRBJ2-7; TRBD1 matches 9 bases. V was pared by 2 bases and J by 5 bases, with 5 bases of the junction left unmatched. Germline loops: CDR1 SGDLS, CDR2 YYNGEE. This CDR3 region has 14 residues. The CDR3 loop is CASSVGTGHNEQYF. The CDR3 nucleotides read TGTGCCAGCAGCGTCGGGACAGGGCACAACGAGCAGTACTTC. The full variable domain, in which reference TRBV9 and TRBJ2-7 provide the parts outside the CDR3, is DSGVTQTPKHLITATGQRVTLRCSPRSGDLSVYWYQQSLDQGLQFLIQYYNGEERAKGNILERFSAQQFPDLHSELNLSSLELGDSALYFCASSVGTGHNEQYFGPGTRLTVT.

V and J are TRBV11-2 and TRBJ2-1, with D possibly matching TRBD2 (5 bases). Germline-derived CDR1 and CDR2 are SGHAT and FQNNGV. The germline V and J ends were trimmed by 3 bases and 9 bases, with 18 bases remaining between them. The CDR3 consists of 15 residues. CDR3 DNA sequence: TGTGCCAGCAGCTTTCCGCGACTCCCAGCGGTTGAGCAGTTCTTC. Translating it yields CASSFPRLPAVEQFF.

The V and J genes are TRBV10-2 and TRBJ1-4; TRBD1 matches 7 bases. Trimming removed 10 bases from V and 5 bases from J; junction bases left unmatched: 7. The length of the CDR3 is 13 residues. Germline V gene data show CDR1 as WSHSY and CDR2 as SAAADI. CDR3 nucleotides: TGCGCCACTTACAGGGGCGAAAATGAAAAACTGTTTTTT. This translates into CATYRGENEKLFF.

V gene TRBV6-1 combines with J gene TRBJ1-5; tentatively, D is TRBD1 (6 bases). The CDR3 has 14 amino acids. Germline V lookup: CDR1 MNHNS, CDR2 SASEGT. The germline V and J ends were trimmed by 2 bases and 9 bases, with 14 bases remaining between them. CDR3 in amino acids: CASSENVGGWPQHF. CDR3 DNA: TGTGCCAGCAGTGAAAACGTAGGGGGTTGGCCCCAGCATTTT.

The chain recombines TRBV6-5 with TRBJ1-1, with TRBD1 matching 10 bases. The V and J ends lost 6 bases and 10 bases, in that order; junction bases with no gene match: 11. Germline values: CDR1 MNHEY, CDR2 SVGAGI. The CDR3 has 14 amino acids. CDR3 loop: CASRMTGTGEIAFF. The CDR3 bases are TGTGCCAGCAGGATGACCGGGACAGGGGAGATAGCTTTCTTT.

This chain uses TRBV18 with TRBJ1-1; D is perhaps TRBD1 (6 bases). The CDR3 is 13 amino acids. V was trimmed by 6 bases and J by 5 bases, leaving 13 bases between them. Germline loops: CDR1 KGHSH, CDR2 LQKENI. Here the CDR3 reads CASSPEQGTEAFF. The DNA of the CDR3 is TGTGCCAGCTCCCCCGAGCAGGGGACTGAAGCTTTCTTT.

This chain joins TRBV20-1 and TRBJ2-5; 7 positions agree with TRBD2. This CDR3 is 15 amino acids long. Germline CDR1 reads DFQATT; CDR2 reads SNEGSKA (reference sequence). The V segment lost 3 bases and the J segment 3 bases; nucleotides outside the gene matches: 10. The CDR3 reads CSASLRGTTKETQYF. Written as DNA, the CDR3 is TGCAGTGCTAGTCTCCGCGGGACTACCAAAGAGACCCAGTACTTC.

The chain has TRBV14 and TRBJ2-7, with D perhaps TRBD2 (7 bases). V lost 6 bases, J lost 2 bases, and 14 bases lay in between. The CDR3 length is 14 residues. Germline V CDR1 and CDR2: SGHDN, FVKESK. The CDR3 DNA is TGTGCCAGCAGTAGAGGGGGGGCAACCTACGAGCAGTACTTC. It encodes CASSRGGATYEQYF.

Comments on this clone: The germline gene is not matched at one end of the junction; a read error may be the cause. This rearrangement joins TRBV7-7 to TRBJ2-1; D is perhaps TRBD1 (5 bases). Germline V lookup: CDR1 SSHAT, CDR2 FNYEAQ (reference sequence). The CDR3 runs 13 residues. The CDR3 loop is CASSFDRNNEQFF. CDR3 DNA sequence: TGTGCTAGCAGCTTCGACAGAAACAATGAGCAGTTCTTC.

The chain carries TRBV7-3 and TRBJ2-2; D possibly corresponds to TRBD2 (5 bases). The CDR3 covers 13 residues. V gave up 4 bases and J gave up 7 bases, with 10 bases separating them. Germline lookup yields CDR1 SGHTA and CDR2 FQGTGA. CDR3 DNA: TGTGCCAGCAGCTCAGGACTGCTCGGGGAGCTGTTTTTT. This sequence encodes CASSSGLLGELFF.

The chain combines TRBV9 with TRBJ2-1, with 8 bases identical to TRBD2. Germline assignment: CDR1 SGDLS and CDR2 YYNGEE. The CDR3 has 16 residues. With 4 bases clipped from V and 2 bases from J, the junction kept 8 bases outside the gene matches. As DNA, the CDR3 is TGTGCCAGCAGCTCCGCTAGCGGGCTCACCTACAATGAGCAGTTCTTC. It specifies CASSSASGLTYNEQFF.

The genes are TRBV5-1 and TRBJ2-1, with 9 bases that match TRBD2. The CDR3 spans 17 residues. Unmatched junction bases numbered 6, after V lost 0 bases and J lost 2 bases. Germline CDR1 SGHRS, CDR2 YFSETQ. The CDR3 is CASSLGDSGSTYNEQFF. The CDR3, as DNA: TGCGCCAGCAGCTTGGGTGATAGCGGGAGCACCTACAATGAGCAGTTCTTC.

V usage is TRBV30 and J usage is TRBJ2-1; TRBD2 is a possible D gene (5 bases). Germline CDR1 reads GTSNPN; CDR2 reads SVGIG (reference sequence). The CDR3 has 13 amino acids. The V end was cut by 2 bases, the J end by 6 bases, with 11 bases between. The CDR3 reads CAWSLLTSNEQFF. CDR3 DNA sequence: TGTGCCTGGAGTCTTCTTACTAGCAATGAGCAGTTCTTC.

This clone turned up a few times. The rearrangement uses TRBV5-1 and TRBJ2-2; D is possibly TRBD1 (5 bases). CDR1 is SGHRS, CDR2 YFSETQ, per germline. V lost 0 bases, J lost 6 bases, and 15 bases lay in between. The length of the CDR3 is 16 residues. CDR3 residues: CASSLASGPLAGELFF. The CDR3, as DNA: TGCGCCAGCAGCTTGGCGTCAGGGCCTCTGGCCGGGGAGCTGTTTTTT.

This chain joins TRBV5-6 and TRBJ2-1; tentatively, D is TRBD1 (7 bases). Germline CDR1 is SGHDT and CDR2 is YYEEEE. Trimming stripped 4 bases from V and 4 bases from J, with 21 bases between. The CDR3 extends over 17 amino acids. In DNA form, the CDR3 reads TGTGCCAGCAGCCTTGCAGTGACAGGGAGGTTGTACAATGAGCAGTTCTTC. Translating gives CASSLAVTGRLYNEQFF.

This chain joins TRBV6-6 and TRBJ2-3; TRBD1 agrees at 8 bases. The V segment lost 6 bases and the J segment 6 bases; nucleotides outside the gene matches: 5. Germline V lookup: CDR1 MNHNY, CDR2 SVGAGI (reference sequence). CDR3 length: 13 amino acids. The CDR3 sequence is CASRAGGADTQYF. The CDR3 region has the DNA TGTGCCAGCAGAGCAGGGGGCGCGGATACGCAGTATTTT.

The rearrangement uses TRBV7-9 and TRBJ1-3, with D maybe TRBD1 (6 bases). This CDR3 spans 13 amino acids. Germline V CDR1 and CDR2: SEHNR, FQNEAQ (reference sequence). Trimming shortened V by 5 bases and J by 1 base, and 6 bases separated the two germline ends. This CDR3 is CASSQGSGNTIYF. CDR3 nucleotides: TGTGCCAGCAGCCAGGGGTCTGGAAACACCATATATTTT.

The chain uses TRBV6-5 and TRBJ2-5, with 8 bases matching TRBD2. The CDR3 is made up of 14 amino acids. V gave up 7 bases and J gave up 5 bases; unmatched junction bases: 9. The germline V gene has CDR1 MNHEY and CDR2 SVGAGI. The CDR3 DNA reads as TGTGCCAGCACCAGGCGGGGGGAGGTCGAGACCCAGTACTTC. Its protein is CASTRRGEVETQYF.

This chain links TRBV30 with TRBJ1-5; 7 positions agree with TRBD1. The CDR3 is 15 residues long. V shed 1 base, J shed 4 bases, and the junction held 7 bases outside the gene matches. The germline V gene encodes CDR1 GTSNPN and CDR2 SVGIG (reference sequence). This chain's CDR3 is CAWSARQGRNQPQHF. The CDR3 nucleotides read TGTGCCTGGAGTGCAAGACAGGGTAGGAATCAGCCCCAGCATTTT.

This clone came up once. V gene TRBV28 combines with J gene TRBJ1-5; 7 nucleotides line up with TRBD1. The germline V gene has CDR1 MDHEN and CDR2 SYDVKM. V gave up 4 bases and J gave up 3 bases; unmatched junction bases: 9. The CDR3 runs to 16 residues. CDR3 in amino acids: CASSYPPGQHNQPQHF. CDR3 sequence (DNA): TGTGCCAGCAGTTATCCCCCGGGACAGCACAATCAGCCCCAGCATTTT.

This chain uses TRBV11-3 with TRBJ2-7; 7 nucleotides match TRBD2. This CDR3 is built from 16 residues. Germline V gene lookup returns CDR1 SGHNT and CDR2 YENEEA. Losses at the gene ends were 8 bases for V and 5 bases for J; bases not matched to a gene: 18. The chain's CDR3 is CASFPLGGTWGHEQYF. The DNA for the CDR3 is TGTGCCAGCTTCCCCTTGGGGGGGACCTGGGGCCACGAGCAGTACTTC.

The chain recombines TRBV5-1 with TRBJ2-7; 9 bases fit TRBD2. This CDR3 spans 16 amino acids. Germline CDR1 and CDR2: SGHRS and YFSETQ. J gave up 3 bases and V 4 bases, and 11 bases lay outside the gene matches. Here the CDR3 DNA reads TGCGCCAGCAGCACCGCCGCCGGGACTAGCCTCTACGAGCAGTACTTC. Protein product: CASSTAAGTSLYEQYF.

The DNA for the CDR3 is TGTGCCAGCAGCTCCGGTCCCCAGCCCCAGCATTTT. It is translated as CASSSGPQPQHF. The chain employs TRBV7-9 and TRBJ1-5; no clear D gene. Germline CDR1 is SEHNR and CDR2 is FQNEAQ (reference sequence). V lost 4 bases, J lost 7 bases, and 8 bases lay in between. The CDR3 is 12 residues long.

This clone has just one count. The CDR3 here is CAISESRGSYNEQFF. CDR3 nucleotides: TGTGCCATCAGTGAGTCCAGAGGGTCCTACAATGAGCAGTTCTTC. This chain links TRBV10-3 with TRBJ2-1, with a weak D call TRBD2 (5 bases). The V gene's germline CDR1 is ENHRY and CDR2 SYGVKD. The CDR3 is 15 amino acids. Trimming removed 0 bases at V and 1 base at J, with 7 bases between.